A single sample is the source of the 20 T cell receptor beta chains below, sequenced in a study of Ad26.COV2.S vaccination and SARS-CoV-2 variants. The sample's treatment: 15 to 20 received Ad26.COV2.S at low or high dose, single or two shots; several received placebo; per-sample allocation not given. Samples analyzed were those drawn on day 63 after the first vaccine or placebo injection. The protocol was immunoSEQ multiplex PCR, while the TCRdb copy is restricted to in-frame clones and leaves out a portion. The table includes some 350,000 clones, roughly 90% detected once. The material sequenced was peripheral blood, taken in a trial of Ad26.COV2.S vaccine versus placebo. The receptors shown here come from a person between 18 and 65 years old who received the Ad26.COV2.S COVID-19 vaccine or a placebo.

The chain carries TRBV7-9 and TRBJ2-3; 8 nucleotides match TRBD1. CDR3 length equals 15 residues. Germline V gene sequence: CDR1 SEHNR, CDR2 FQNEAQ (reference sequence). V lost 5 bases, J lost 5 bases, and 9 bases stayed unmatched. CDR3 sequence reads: CASSPRQGLLDTQYF. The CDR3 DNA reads TGTGCCAGCAGCCCTCGACAGGGGCTATTAGATACGCAGTATTTT.

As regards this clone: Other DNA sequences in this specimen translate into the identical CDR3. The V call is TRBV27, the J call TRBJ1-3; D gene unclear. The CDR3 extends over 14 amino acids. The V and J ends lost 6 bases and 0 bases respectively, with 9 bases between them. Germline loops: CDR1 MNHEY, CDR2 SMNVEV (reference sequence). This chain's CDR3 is CASSPWSSGNTIYF. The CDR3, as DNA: TGTGCCAGCAGCCCCTGGAGCTCTGGAAACACCATATATTTT.

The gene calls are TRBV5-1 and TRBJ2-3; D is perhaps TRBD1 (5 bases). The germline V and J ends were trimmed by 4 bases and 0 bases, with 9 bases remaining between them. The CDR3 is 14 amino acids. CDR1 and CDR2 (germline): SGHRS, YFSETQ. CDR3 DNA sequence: TGCGCCAGCAGCCTCCCAGGGAGCACAGATACGCAGTATTTT. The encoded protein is CASSLPGSTDTQYF.

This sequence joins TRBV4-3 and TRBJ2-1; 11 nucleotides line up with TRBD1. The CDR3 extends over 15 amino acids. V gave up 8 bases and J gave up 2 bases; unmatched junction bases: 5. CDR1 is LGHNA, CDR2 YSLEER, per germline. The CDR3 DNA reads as TGCGCCAGCCTTGCGGGACAGGGGGCCTACAATGAGCAGTTCTTC. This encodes CASLAGQGAYNEQFF.

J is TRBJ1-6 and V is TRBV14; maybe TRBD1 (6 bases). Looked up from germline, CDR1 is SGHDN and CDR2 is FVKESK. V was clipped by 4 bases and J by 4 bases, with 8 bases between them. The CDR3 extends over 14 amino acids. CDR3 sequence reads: CASSPDRYNSPLHF. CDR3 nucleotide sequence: TGTGCCAGCAGCCCCGACAGGTATAATTCACCCCTCCACTTT.

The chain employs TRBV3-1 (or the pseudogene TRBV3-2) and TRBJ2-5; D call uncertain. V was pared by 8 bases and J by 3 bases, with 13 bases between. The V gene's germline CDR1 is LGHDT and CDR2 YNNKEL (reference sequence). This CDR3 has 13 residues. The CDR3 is CASGIYNEETQYF. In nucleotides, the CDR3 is TGTGCCAGCGGTATATACAACGAAGAGACCCAGTACTTC.

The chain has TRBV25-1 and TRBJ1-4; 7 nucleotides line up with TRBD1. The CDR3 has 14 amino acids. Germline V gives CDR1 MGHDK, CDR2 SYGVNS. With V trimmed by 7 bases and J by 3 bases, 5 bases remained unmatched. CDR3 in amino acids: CASTRTGPNEKLFF. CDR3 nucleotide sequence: TGTGCCAGCACTAGGACAGGACCTAATGAAAAACTGTTTTTT.

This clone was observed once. The CDR3 sequence: CASSIGLSDYGYTF. CDR3 nucleotide sequence: TGTGCCAGTAGTATTGGGTTGTCGGACTATGGCTACACCTTC. V is TRBV19 and J is TRBJ1-2; no firm D call. Trimming removed 3 bases from V and 3 bases from J, with 11 bases in between. CDR1 is LNHDA and CDR2 is SQIVND in the germline V gene (reference sequence). This CDR3 has 14 amino acids.

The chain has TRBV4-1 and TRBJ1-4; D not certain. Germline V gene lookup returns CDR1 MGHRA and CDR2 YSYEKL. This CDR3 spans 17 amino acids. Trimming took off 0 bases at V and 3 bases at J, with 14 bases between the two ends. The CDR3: CASSQEYPQRPNEKLFF. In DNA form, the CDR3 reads TGCGCCAGCAGCCAAGAATACCCCCAGAGACCTAATGAAAAACTGTTTTTT.

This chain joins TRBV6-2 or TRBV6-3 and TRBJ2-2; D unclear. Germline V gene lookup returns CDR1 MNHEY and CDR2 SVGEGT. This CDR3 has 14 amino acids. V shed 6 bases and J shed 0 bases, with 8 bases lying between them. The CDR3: CASSLAANTGELFF. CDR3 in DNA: TGTGCCAGCAGCTTGGCGGCGAACACCGGGGAGCTGTTTTTT.

The CDR3 spells CATSDATRLAGNTDTQYF. Here the CDR3 DNA reads TGTGCCACCAGTGATGCAACTAGACTAGCGGGAAACACAGATACGCAGTATTTT. The chain employs TRBV24-1 and TRBJ2-3, with TRBD2 matching 11 bases. CDR3 size: 18 residues. J gave up 2 bases and V 3 bases, and 9 bases lay outside the gene matches. In germline, CDR1 is KGHDR, CDR2 SFDVKD.

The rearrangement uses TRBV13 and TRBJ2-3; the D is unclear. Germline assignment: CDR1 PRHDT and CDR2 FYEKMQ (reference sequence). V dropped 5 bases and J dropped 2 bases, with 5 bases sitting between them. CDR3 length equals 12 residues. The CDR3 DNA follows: TGTGCCAGCAGCCCCGCCACAGATACGCAGTATTTT. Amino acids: CASSPATDTQYF.

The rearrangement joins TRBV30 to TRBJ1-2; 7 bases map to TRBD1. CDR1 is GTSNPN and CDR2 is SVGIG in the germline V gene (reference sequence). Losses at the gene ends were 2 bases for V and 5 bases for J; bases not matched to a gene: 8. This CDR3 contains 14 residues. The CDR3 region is CAWSPGQGGYGYTF. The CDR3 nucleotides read TGTGCCTGGAGTCCGGGGCAGGGGGGTTATGGCTACACCTTC.

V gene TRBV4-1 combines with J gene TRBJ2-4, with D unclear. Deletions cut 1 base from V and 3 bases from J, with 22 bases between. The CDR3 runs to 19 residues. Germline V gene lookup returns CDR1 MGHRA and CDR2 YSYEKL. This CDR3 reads CASSQVHLLEDWGKNIQYF. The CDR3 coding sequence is TGCGCCAGCAGCCAAGTACATTTATTAGAGGATTGGGGCAAAAACATTCAGTACTTC.

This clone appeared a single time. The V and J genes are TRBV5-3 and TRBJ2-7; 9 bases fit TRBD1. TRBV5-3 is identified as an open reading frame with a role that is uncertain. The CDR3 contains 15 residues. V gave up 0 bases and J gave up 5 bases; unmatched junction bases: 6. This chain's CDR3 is CARSLEGQGNHEQYF. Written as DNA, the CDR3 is TGTGCCAGAAGCTTGGAAGGACAGGGGAACCACGAGCAGTACTTC.

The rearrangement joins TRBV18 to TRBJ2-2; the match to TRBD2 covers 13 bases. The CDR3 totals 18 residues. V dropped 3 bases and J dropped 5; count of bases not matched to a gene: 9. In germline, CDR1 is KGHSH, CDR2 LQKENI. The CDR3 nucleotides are TGTGCCAGCTCACCGAGGGGACTAGCGGGACGGGGGACCGGGGAGCTGTTTTTT. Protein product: CASSPRGLAGRGTGELFF.

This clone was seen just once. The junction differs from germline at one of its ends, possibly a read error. The CDR3 here is CASSPKRGGNAEAFF. The CDR3 region has the DNA TGTGCCAGCAGCCCAAAGAGGGGCGGGAACGCTGAAGCTTTCTTT. The V call is TRBV7-9, the J call TRBJ1-1; D might be TRBD1 (5 bases). Germline V gene sequence: CDR1 SEHNR, CDR2 FQNEAQ (reference sequence). CDR3 length: 15 residues.

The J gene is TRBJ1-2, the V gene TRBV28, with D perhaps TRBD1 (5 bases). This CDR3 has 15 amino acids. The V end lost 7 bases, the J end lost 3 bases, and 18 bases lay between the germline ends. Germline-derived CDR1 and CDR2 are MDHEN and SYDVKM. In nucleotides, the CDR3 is TGTGCCAGCATGGGTTTCGGGGCTGACGACTATGGCTACACCTTC. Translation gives CASMGFGADDYGYTF.

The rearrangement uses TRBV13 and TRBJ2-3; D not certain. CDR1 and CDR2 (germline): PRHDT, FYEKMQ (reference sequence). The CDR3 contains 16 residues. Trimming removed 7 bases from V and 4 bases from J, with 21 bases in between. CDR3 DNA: TGTGCCAGCATCGGATGGTTGGGCCTTGAACCAGATACGCAGTATTTT. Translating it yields CASIGWLGLEPDTQYF.

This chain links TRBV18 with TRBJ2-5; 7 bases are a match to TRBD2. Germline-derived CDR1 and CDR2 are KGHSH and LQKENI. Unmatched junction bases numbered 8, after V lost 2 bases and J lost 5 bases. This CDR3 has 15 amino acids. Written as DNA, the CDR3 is TGTGCCAGCTCACCAACGGCGGGAGCGGGGGAGACCCAGTACTTC. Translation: CASSPTAGAGETQYF.